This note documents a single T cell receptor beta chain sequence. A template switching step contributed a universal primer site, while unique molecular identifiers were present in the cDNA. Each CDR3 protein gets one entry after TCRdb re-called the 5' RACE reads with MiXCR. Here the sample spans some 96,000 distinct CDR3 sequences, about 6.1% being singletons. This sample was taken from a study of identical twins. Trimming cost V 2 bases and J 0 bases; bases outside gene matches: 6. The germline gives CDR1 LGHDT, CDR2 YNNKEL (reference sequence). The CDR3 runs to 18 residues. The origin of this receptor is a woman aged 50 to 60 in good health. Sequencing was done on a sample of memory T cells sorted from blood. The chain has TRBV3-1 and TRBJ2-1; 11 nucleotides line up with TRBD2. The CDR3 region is CASSQLAGGPSSYNEQFF. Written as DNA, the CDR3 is TGTGCCAGCAGCCAATTAGCGGGAGGGCCGAGCTCCTACAATGAGCAGTTCTTC.